This TCR beta chain originates from a study of T cells in Graves' hyperthyroidism and ophthalmopathy (dated by TCRdb to about 2019). With respect to the entire study: Peripheral blood was sampled at the time of initial diagnosis, prior to any treatment. A discovery cohort of about a hundred patients, 43 with Graves' ophthalmopathy and about 58 with stable Graves' hyperthyroidism, was used to find distinguishing TCR V-J signatures. Whether ophthalmopathy could be predicted prospectively was tested in an independent validation cohort made up of 18 to 20 hyperthyroidism patients plus 17 patients who later progressed to ophthalmopathy. For training and testing, the 110 or so patients in the discovery cohort were randomly divided in a 7:3 ratio. In addition, the study compared T-cell repertoires in thyroid tissue and in blood from over 5 Graves' hyperthyroidism patients. After sampling, hyperthyroidism patients received methimazole starting at 30 mg daily, and ophthalmopathy patients received high-dose intravenous methylprednisolone. TCR Vbeta CDR3 sequencing of some 140 peripheral blood samples (under 45 ophthalmopathy, some 75 hyperthyroidism and around 17 progressor patients) is reported in the paper. The study at large found these results: Most expanded thyroid clonotypes (frequency above 0.001) were also detected in blood, a finding suggesting that blood repertoires may reflect thyroid immune responses. A 13 V-J signature model separated ophthalmopathy from stable hyperthyroidism, with approximately 86% sensitivity and 81.08% specificity in cross-validation and 80%/75% in testing. No statistical method was used to set the sample size in advance, and investigators knew the group allocation. In validation, the model predicted progression to ophthalmopathy with 55% to 71% sensitivity and 72% to 75% specificity, a median of 6.5 months before onset.

The germline V gene sets CDR1 to MNHEY and CDR2 to SVGEGT. The CDR3 covers 19 residues, taking in both the cysteine and the phenylalanine. Only the CDR3 part of the read is kept: 57 bases, read in frame from the first base. Trimming leaves V shorter by 9 bases and J shorter by 4 bases, with the junction holding 26 bases beyond the gene matches. Comment on this clonotype: Its antigen is currently not known. Base qualities are not at hand, and no much larger clone is one base apart.

Ophthalmopathy patients had moderately to severely active disease, with a Clinical Activity Score of 3 or more, a NOSPECS grade of 4 or more, and a disease duration of less than 3 months. The study excluded patients with uncontrolled infections, other autoimmune diseases, pregnancy or lactation. Diagnoses relied on clinical symptoms, serum thyroxine and TRAb, thyroid ultrasound and orbital computed tomography. PBMCs were isolated from roughly 10 ml of fresh peripheral blood by Ficoll-Paque density gradient centrifugation. Total RNA was extracted using Trizol reagent, and RNA quality was assessed on an Agilent 2100 Bioanalyzer. Amplification of TCR beta CDR3 regions was carried out from RNA transcripts. For the first round of RT-PCR on the TCR CDR3, the HTBI primer set was used together with the Qiagen OneStep RT-PCR kit. The libraries were constructed in a second round of multiplex PCR and then size-selected and purified. Libraries were sequenced paired-end with 100 bp reads on an Illumina HiSeq2000. The published analysis was carried out like this. SOAPnuke was used to process the raw data, throwing out any read that contained adapters or uncalled bases, had a mean Phred below 15, or lacked an exact constant-primer or identifier match. High-quality paired reads were merged using COPE v1.2.5, and each unique nucleotide sequence was defined as a clonotype. Clonotypes were aligned to IMGT TRBV, TRBD and TRBJ reference segments using MiTCR v1.1. Only V-J combinations with frequency above 0.0001, covering 99% to 99.2% of repertoires, were analysed. The TCS score was defined as the ratio of F50 (clonal expansion) to E x V (chaos), calculated using BLOSUM62-based TCRdist between CDR3 peptides within each V-J. Welch's t-statistics and random forest reduced around 550 V-J features to fewer than 15, which were used in a naive Bayes classifier (R e1071). TCRdb reworked the public reads: Q25 trimming with fastp, MiXCR clone assembly, productive beta chains retained. When rows share a CDR3 protein, they turn into one entry using the most common DNA and genes. It is TCRdb's table, rather than the study itself, that gives the V and J calls and clone size. For this sample the table gives around 340,000 distinct CDR3 sequences, of which 18% were detected only once. Roughly 15% of the sample belongs to the ten largest clones.

The sequenced material came from blood. The receptor's source is a woman in her thirties or forties with Graves' ophthalmopathy. The V and J genes are TRBV6-2 or TRBV6-3 and TRBJ1-2; the junction holds 7 bases that match TRBD1. The CDR3 is CASRQDRSHLVDYSYGYTF. In nucleotides, the sequence is TGTGCCAGTCGACAGGACAGGTCTCATTTGGTTGATTATAGCTATGGCTACACCTTC.